This TCR beta chain emerged from a study of early T cells in non-severe SARS-CoV-2 infection. Using its own MiXCR run on the 5' RACE reads, TCRdb lists one record per CDR3 protein. The sample holds around 83,000 distinct CDR3 sequences, around 9.3% seen once. Many counts were recorded for this clonotype. The germline V gene encodes CDR1 LGHDT and CDR2 YNNKEL (reference sequence). V shed 5 bases and J shed 7 bases, with 11 bases lying between them. CDR3 length equals 12 residues. The receptor was isolated from an adult who was a healthcare worker with PCR-confirmed SARS-CoV-2 infection or an uninfected control (not recorded which). The chain combines TRBV3-1 with TRBJ1-1, with a tentative D call TRBD1 (5 bases). The material sequenced was whole blood, taken at baseline. The CDR3 spells CASSRGGGEAFF. Written as DNA, the CDR3 is TGTGCCAGCAGCAGGGGAGGCGGTGAAGCTTTCTTT. The full variable domain, completed using reference TRBV3-1 and TRBJ1-1, is DTAVSQTPKYLVTQMGNDKSIKCEQNLGHDTMYWYKQDSKKFLKIMFSYNNKELIINETVPNRFSPKSPDKAHLNLHINSLELGDSAVYFCASSRGGGEAFFGQGTRLTVV.